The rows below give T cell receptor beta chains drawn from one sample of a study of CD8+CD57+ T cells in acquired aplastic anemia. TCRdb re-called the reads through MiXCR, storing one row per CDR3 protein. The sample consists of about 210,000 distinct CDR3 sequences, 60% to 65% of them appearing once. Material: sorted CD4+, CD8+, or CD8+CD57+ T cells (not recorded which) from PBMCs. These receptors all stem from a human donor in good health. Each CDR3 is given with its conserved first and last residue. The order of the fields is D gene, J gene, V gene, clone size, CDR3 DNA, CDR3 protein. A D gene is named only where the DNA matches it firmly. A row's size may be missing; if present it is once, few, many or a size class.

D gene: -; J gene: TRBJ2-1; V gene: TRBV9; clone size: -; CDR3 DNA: TGTGCCAGCAGTTTAAGAACAGGGCCGAACTCCTGCAATGAGCAGTTCTTC; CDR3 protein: CASSLRTGPNSCNEQFF
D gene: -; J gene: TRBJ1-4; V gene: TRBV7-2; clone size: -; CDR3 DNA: TGTGCCAGCAGCTTATGGGGAAGTGAAAAACTGTTTTTT; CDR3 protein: CASSLWGSEKLFF
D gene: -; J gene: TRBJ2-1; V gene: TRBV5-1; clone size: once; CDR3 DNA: TGCGCCAGCAGCTTGGCCGGGGAGTGGGGTGAGCAGTTCTTC; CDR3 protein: CASSLAGEWGEQFF
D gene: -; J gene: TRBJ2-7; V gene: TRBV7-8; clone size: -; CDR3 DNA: TGTGCCAGCAGCTTAGTACAGGTCGCCTACGAGCAGTACTTC; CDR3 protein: CASSLVQVAYEQYF
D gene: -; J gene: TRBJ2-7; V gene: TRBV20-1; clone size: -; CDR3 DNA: TGCAGTGCTAGATCACAGAGACCAGGGTCTCGCGAGCAGTACTTC; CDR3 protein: CSARSQRPGSREQYF
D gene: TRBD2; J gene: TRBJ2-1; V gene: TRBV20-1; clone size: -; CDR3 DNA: TGCAGTGCTAGATGGAGCGGGAGGAATGAGCAGTTCTTC; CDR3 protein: CSARWSGRNEQFF
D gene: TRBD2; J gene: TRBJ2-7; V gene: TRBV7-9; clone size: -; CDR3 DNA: TGTGCCAGCAGCTTAGGCCTAGCGGGGCACTACGAGCAGTACTTC; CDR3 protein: CASSLGLAGHYEQYF
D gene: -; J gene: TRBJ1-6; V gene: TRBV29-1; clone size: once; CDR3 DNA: TGCAGCGTCTACGATCCAGGGACGAATTCACCCCTCCACTTT; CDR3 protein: CSVYDPGTNSPLHF
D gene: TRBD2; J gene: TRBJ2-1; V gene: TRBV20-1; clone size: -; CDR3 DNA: TGCAGTGCTTTCTCCCCAGGGACTAGCGGGAGCAATGAGCAGTTCTTC; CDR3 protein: CSAFSPGTSGSNEQFF
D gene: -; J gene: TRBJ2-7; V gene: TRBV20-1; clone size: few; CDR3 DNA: TGCAGTGCTAGAGACCAAAAACTAAGCGGGCCTTCGAACTACGAGCAGTACTTC; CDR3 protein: CSARDQKLSGPSNYEQYF
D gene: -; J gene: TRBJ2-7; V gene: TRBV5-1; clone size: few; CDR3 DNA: TGCGCCAGCAGCTTGGCCCGGCGGGGCGACGAGCAGTACTTC; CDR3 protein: CASSLARRGDEQYF
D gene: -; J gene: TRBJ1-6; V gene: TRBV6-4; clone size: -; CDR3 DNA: TGTGCCAGCAGTGACTCGATTCATTCACCCCTCCACTTT; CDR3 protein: CASSDSIHSPLHF
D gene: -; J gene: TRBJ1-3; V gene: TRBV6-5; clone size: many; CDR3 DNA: TGTGCCAGCTCGGCCCCCAGCCGCTCTGGAAACACCATATATTTT; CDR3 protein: CASSAPSRSGNTIYF
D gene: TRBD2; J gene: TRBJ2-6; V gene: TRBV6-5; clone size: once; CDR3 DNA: TGTGCCAGCAGCGACGGACTAGCCTACGCTGGGGCCAACGTCCTGACCTTC; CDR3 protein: CASSDGLAYAGANVLTF
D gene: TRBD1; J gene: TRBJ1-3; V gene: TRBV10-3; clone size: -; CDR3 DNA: TGTGCCATCAGTGAAGGGGTCGGCAGGGGGCCACGGAACACCATATATTTT; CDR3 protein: CAISEGVGRGPRNTIYF
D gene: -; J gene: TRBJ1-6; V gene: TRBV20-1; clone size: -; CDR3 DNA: TGCAGTGTTAGGGGTGAGAGCTCCTATAATTCACCCCTCCACTTT; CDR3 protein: CSVRGESSYNSPLHF
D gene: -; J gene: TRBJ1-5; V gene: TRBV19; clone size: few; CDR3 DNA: TGTGCCAGCCATCTTGGACAAGGTTACAATCAGCCCCAGCATTTT; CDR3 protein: CASHLGQGYNQPQHF
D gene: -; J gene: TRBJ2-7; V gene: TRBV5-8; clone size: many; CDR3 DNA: TGTGCCAGCAGCTTTCCGGGAACCTACGAGCAGTACTTC; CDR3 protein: CASSFPGTYEQYF
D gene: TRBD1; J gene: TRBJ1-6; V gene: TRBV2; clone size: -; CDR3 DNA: TGTGCCAGCAGTGCAGGGGGAATGGGCTCCTATAATTCACCCCTCCACTTT; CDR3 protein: CASSAGGMGSYNSPLHF
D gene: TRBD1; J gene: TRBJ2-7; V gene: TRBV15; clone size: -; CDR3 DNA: TGTGCCACCAGCAGTTTTCCTCCCGGACAGGACTACGAGCAGTACTTC; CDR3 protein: CATSSFPPGQDYEQYF
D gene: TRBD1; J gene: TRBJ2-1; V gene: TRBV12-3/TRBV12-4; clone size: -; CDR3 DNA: TGTGCCATCATACAGGGGGCAGGGGTTGAGCAGTTCTTC; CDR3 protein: CAIIQGAGVEQFF
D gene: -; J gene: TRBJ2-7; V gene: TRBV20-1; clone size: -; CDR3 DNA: TGCAGTGCCGGGAGCGACAGGAACTACGAGCAGTACTTC; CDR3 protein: CSAGSDRNYEQYF
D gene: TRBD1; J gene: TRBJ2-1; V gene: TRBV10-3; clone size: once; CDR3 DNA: TGTGCCAGCAGTGACAGGGTCGGGAAGTTCTTC; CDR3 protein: CASSDRVGKFF
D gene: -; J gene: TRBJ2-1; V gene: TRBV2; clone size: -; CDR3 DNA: TGTGCCAGCAGTGGTTTTGGGACACTAAGCTCCTACAATGAGCAGTTCTTC; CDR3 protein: CASSGFGTLSSYNEQFF
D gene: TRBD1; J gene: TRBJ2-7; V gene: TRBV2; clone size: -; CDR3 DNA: TGTGCCAGCAGTCTACAGGGGGCAACCTACGAGCAGTACTTC; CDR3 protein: CASSLQGATYEQYF
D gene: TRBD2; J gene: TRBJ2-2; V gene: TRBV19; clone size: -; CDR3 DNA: TGTGCCAGCCACCAACTAGCGGGAGTAGCCGGGGAGCTGTTTTTT; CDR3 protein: CASHQLAGVAGELFF
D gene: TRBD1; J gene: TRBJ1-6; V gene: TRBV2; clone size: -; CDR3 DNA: TGTGCCAGGGAAAACAGGGGGCTACTGGGTTCACCCCTCCACTTT; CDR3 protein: CARENRGLLGSPLHF
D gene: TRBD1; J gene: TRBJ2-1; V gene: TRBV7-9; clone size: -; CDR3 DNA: TGTGCCAGCAGCTTGGGGACAGCTGACAATGAGCAGTTCTTC; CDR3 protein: CASSLGTADNEQFF
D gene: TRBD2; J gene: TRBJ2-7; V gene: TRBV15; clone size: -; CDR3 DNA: TGTGCCACCAGCAGAGATCTTCCAATATGGCCGGGAGGTAGCGAGCAGTACTTC; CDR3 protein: CATSRDLPIWPGGSEQYF
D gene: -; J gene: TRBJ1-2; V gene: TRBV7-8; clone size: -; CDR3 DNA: TGTGCCAGCAGCTTAGAGCCGGTCGGTGGCTACACCTTC; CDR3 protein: CASSLEPVGGYTF
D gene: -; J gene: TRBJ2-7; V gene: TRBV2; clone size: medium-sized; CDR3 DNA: TGTGCCAGCAGTCCAGCTAGGAACGGCAATCCCTCGTACTTC; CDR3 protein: CASSPARNGNPSYF
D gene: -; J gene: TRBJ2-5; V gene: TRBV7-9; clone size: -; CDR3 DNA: TGTGCCAGCAGCCCCCTAGCTTTGGAGACCCAGTACTTC; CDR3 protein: CASSPLALETQYF
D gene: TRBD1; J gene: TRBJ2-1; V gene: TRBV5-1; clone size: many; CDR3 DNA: TGCGCCAGCAGCCCTGGGACAGCCTACAATGAGCAGTTCTTC; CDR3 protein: CASSPGTAYNEQFF
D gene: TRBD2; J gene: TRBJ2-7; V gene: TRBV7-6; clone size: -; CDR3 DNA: TGTGCCAGCAGCTTGCATCCCGGGACTAGGACGGACGAGCAGTACTTC; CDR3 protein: CASSLHPGTRTDEQYF
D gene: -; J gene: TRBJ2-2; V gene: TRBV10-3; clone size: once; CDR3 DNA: TGTGCCATGGCGGGCGACGCGGGGGAGCTGTTTTTT; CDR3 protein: CAMAGDAGELFF
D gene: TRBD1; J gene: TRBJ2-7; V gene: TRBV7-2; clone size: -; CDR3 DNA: TGTGCCAGCAGCTCCGGGACAGGGCTTTTTCACGAGCAGTACTTC; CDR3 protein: CASSSGTGLFHEQYF
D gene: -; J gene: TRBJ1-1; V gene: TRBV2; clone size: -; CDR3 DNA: TGTGCCAGCAGCCCCCGGACGCACACTGAAGCTTTCTTT; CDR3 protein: CASSPRTHTEAFF